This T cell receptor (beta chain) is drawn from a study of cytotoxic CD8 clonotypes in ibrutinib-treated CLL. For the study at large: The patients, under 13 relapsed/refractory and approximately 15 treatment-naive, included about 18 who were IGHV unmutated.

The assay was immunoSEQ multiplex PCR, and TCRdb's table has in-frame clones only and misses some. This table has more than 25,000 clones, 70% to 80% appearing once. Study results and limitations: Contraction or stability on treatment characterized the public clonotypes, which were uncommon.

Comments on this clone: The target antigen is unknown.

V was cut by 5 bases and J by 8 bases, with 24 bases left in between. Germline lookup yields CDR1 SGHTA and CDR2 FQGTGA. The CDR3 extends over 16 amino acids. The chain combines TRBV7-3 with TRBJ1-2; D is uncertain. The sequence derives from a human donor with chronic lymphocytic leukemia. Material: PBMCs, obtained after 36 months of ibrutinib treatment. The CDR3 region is CASSLTGGDGEGGYTF. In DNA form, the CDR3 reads TGTGCCAGCAGCCTGACGGGAGGAGACGGGGAAGGGGGCTACACCTTC.